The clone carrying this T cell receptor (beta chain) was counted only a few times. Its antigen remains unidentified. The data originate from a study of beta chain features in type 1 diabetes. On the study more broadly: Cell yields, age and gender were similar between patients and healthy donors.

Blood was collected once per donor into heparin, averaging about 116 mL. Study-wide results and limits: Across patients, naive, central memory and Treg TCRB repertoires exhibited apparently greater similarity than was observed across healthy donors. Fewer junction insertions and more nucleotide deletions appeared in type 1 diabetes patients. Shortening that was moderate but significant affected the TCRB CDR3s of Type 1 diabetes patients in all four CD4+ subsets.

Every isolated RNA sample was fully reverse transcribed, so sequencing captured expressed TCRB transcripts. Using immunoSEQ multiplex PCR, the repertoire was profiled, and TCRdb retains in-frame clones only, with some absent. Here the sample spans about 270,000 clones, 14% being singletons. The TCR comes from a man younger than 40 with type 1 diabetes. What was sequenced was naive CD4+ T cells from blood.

The CDR3 is CASSSGPMNTGELFF. CDR3 bases: TGTGCCAGCAGTTCTGGGCCGATGAACACCGGGGAGCTGTTTTTT. This rearrangement joins TRBV2 to TRBJ2-2; the D is unclear. Germline loops: CDR1 SNHLY, CDR2 FYNNEI. V was cut by 5 bases and J by 1 base, with 11 bases left in between. The CDR3 runs 15 residues.